This T cell receptor beta chain emerged from a study of T-cell memory formation after mild COVID-19. MiXCR, run by TCRdb on the 5' RACE reads, gives a single entry per CDR3 protein. The data hold under 90,000 distinct CDR3 sequences, with approximately 13% observed a single time. This receptor was identified in an adult woman who had mild COVID-19 (a few samples of this study predate the infection). Cell type and time point are not known. Sequenced material: PBMCs or a T cell subset sorted from them (not recorded which).

This chain's CDR3 is CASSLGTGLAIETQYF. Here the CDR3 DNA reads TGCGCCAGCAGCCTGGGGACGGGACTAGCGATAGAGACCCAGTACTTC. The V call is TRBV5-1, the J call TRBJ2-5; TRBD2 matches 10 bases. V lost 4 bases to trimming and J lost 4 bases; unmatched junction nucleotides: 10. The germline CDR1 and CDR2 sequences are SGHRS and YFSETQ. CDR3 length: 16 amino acids. Variable domain in full (rest from reference TRBV5-1 and TRBJ2-5): KAGVTQTPRYLIKTRGQQVTLSCSPISGHRSVSWYQQTPGQGLQFLFEYFSETQRNKGNFPGRFSGRQFSNSRSEMNVSTLELGDSALYLCASSLGTGLAIETQYFGPGTRLLVL.